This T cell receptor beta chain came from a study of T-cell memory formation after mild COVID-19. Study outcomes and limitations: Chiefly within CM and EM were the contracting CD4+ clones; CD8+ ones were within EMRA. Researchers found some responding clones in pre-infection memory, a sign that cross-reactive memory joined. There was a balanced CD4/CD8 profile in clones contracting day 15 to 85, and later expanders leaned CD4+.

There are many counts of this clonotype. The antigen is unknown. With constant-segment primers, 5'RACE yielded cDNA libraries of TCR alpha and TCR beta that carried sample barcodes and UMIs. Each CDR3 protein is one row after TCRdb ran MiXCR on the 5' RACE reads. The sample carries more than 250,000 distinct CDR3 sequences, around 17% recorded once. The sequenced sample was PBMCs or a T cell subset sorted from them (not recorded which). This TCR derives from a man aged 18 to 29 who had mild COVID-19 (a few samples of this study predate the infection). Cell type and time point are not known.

Here the CDR3 DNA reads TGCGCCAGCAGCTTTGGCGGGGAGCTGTTTTTT. This gives the protein CASSFGGELFF. The V and J genes are TRBV5-1 and TRBJ2-2, with D unclear. The germline CDR1 and CDR2 sequences are SGHRS and YFSETQ. The CDR3 consists of 11 residues. V gave up 2 bases and J gave up 7 bases, with 3 bases separating them.